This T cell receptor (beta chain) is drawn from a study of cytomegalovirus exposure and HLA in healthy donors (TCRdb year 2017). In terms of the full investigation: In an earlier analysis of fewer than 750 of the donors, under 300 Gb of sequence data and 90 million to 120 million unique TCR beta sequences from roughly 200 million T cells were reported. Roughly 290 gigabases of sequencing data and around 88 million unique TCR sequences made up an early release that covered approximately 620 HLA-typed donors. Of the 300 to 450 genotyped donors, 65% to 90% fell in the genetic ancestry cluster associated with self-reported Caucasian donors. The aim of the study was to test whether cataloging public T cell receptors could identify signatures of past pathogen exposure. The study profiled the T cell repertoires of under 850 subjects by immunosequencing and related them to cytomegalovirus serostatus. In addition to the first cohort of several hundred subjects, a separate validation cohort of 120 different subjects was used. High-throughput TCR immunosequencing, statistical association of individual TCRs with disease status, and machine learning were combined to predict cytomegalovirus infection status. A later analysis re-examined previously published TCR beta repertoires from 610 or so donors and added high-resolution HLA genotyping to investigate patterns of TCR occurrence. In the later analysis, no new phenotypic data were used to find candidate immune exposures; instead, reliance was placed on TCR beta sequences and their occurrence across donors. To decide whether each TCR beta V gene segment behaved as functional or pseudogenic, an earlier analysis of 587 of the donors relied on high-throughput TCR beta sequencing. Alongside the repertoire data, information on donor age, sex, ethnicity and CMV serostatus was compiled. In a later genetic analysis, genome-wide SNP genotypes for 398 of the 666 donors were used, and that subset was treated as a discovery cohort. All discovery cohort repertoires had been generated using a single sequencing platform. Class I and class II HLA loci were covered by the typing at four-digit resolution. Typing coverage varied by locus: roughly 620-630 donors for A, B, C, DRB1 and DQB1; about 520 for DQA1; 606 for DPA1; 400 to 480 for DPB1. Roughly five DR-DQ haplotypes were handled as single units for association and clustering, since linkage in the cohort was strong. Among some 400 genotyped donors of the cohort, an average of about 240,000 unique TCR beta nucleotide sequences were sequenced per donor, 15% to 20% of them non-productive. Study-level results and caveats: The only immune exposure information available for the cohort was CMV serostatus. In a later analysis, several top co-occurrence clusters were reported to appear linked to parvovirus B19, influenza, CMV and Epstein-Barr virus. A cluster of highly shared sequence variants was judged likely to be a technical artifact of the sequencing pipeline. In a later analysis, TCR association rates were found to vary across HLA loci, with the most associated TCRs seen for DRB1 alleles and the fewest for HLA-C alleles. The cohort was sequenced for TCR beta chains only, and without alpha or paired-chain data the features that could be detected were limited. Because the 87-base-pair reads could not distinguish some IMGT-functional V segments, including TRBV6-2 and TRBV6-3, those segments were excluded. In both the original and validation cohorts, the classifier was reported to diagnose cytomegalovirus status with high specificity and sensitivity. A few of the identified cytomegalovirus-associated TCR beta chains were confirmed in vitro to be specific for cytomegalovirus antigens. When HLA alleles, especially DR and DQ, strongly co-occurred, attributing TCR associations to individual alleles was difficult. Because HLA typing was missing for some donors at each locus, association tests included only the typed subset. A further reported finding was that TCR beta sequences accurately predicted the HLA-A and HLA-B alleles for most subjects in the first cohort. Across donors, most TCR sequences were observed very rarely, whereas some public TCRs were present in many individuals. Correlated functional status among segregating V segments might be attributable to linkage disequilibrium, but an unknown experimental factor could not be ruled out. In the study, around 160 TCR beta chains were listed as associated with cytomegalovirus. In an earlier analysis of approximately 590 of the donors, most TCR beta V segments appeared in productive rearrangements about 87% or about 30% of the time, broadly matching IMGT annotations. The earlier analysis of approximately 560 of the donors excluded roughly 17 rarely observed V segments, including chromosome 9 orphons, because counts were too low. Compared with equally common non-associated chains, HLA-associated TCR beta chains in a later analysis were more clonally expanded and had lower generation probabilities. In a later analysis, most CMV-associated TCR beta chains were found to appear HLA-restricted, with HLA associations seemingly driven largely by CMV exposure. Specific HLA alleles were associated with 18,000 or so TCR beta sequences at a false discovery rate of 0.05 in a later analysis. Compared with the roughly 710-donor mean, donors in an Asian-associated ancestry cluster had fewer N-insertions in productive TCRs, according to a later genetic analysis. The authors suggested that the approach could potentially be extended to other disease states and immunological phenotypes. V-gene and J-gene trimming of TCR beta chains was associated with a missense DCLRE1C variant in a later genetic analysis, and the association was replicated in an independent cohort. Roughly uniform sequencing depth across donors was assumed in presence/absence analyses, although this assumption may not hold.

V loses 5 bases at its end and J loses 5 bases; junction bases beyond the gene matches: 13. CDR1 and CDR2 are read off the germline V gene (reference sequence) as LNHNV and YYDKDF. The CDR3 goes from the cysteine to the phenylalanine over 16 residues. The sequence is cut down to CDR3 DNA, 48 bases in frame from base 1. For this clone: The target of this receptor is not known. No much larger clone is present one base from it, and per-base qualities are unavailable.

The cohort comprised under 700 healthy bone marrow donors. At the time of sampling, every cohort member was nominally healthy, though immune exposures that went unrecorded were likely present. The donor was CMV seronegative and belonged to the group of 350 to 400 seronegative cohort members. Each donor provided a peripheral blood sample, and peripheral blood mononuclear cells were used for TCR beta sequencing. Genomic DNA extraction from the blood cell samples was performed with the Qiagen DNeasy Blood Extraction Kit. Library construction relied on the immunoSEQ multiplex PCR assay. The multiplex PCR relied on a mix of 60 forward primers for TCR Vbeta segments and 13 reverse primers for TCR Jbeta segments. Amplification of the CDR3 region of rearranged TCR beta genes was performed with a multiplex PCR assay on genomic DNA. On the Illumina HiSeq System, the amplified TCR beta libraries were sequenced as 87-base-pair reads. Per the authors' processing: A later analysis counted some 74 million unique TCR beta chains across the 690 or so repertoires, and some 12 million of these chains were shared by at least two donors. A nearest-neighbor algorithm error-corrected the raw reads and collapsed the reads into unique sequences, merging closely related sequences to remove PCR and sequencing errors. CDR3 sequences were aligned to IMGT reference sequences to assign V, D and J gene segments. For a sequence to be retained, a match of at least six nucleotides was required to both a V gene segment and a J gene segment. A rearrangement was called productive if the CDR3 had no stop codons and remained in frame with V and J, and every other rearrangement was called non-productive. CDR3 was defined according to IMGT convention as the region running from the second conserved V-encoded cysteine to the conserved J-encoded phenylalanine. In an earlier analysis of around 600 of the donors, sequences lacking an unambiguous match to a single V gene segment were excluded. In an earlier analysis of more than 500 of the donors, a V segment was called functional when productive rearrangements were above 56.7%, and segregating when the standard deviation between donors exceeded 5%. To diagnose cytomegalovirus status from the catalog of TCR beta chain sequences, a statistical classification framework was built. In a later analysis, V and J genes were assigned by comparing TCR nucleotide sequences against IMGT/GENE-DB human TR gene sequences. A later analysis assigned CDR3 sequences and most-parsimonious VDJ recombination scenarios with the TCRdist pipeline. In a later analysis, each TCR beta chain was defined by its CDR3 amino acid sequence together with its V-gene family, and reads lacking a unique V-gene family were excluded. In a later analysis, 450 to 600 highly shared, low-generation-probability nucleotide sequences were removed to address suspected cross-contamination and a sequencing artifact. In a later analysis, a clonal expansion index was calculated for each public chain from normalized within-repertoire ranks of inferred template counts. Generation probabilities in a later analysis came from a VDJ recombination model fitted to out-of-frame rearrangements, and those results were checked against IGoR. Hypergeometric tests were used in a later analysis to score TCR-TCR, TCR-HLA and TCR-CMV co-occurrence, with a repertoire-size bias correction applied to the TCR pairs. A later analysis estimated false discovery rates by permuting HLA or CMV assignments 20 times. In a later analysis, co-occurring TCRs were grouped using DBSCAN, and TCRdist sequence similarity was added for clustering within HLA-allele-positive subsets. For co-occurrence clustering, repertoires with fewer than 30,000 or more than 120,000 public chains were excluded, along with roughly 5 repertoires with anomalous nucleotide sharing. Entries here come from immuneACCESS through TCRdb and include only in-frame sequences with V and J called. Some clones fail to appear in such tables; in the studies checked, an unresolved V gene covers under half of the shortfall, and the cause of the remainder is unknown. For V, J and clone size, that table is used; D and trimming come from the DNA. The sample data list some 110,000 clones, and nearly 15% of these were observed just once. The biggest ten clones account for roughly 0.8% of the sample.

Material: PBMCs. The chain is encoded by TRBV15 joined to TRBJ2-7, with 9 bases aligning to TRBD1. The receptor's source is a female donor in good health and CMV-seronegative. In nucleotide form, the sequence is TGTGCCACCAGCGGGAGGCCCGGGACAGGGTCCAACGAGCAGTACTTC. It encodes CATSGRPGTGSNEQYF.